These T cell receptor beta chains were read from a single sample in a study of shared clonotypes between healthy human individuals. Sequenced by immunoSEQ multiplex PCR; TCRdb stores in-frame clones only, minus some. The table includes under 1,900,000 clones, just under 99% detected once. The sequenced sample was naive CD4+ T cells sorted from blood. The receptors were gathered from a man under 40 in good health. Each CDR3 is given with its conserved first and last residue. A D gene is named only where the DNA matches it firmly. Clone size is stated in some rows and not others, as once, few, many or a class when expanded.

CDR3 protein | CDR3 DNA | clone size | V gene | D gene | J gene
CASSFGGGYGYTF | TGTGCCAGCAGTTTCGGGGGCGGCTATGGCTACACCTTC | NA | TRBV27 | NA | TRBJ1-2
CASSIVFRRGRGGIGELFF | TGTGCCAGTAGTATAGTATTTCGTCGGGGCAGGGGCGGGATCGGGGAGCTGTTTTTT | NA | TRBV19 | NA | TRBJ2-2
CASSLRGRSFLNTEAFF | TGTGCCAGTAGCTTAAGGGGCAGAAGTTTCCTTAACACTGAAGCTTTCTTT | NA | TRBV19 | NA | TRBJ1-1
CASSLVGTSYNEQFF | TGCGCCAGCAGCTTGGTAGGTACGTCCTACAATGAGCAGTTCTTC | NA | TRBV5-1 | NA | TRBJ2-1
CASSLNSGANVLTF | TGTGCCAGCAGCCTTAACTCTGGGGCCAACGTCCTGACTTTC | NA | TRBV7-9 | NA | TRBJ2-6
CASSVIRDSPEQYF | TGTGCCAGCAGTGTTATACGGGACTCCCCCGAGCAGTACTTC | NA | TRBV2 | NA | TRBJ2-7
CASSESTSGLEQYF | TGCGCCAGCAGTGAGTCGACTAGCGGGCTGGAGCAGTACTTC | once | TRBV10-1 | TRBD2 | TRBJ2-7
CAIGSDRFQPQHF | TGTGCCATCGGTTCGGATAGATTCCAGCCCCAGCATTTT | NA | TRBV10-3 | NA | TRBJ1-5
CASRRDRETYHTQYF | TGTGCCAGCAGAAGAGACAGGGAGACTTATCATACGCAGTATTTT | NA | TRBV6-4 | TRBD1 | TRBJ2-3
CASSLRQVQETQYF | TGTGCCAGCAGCCTTCGACAGGTCCAAGAGACCCAGTACTTC | NA | TRBV2 | NA | TRBJ2-5
CASSDFRVLEGQPQHF | TGCGCCAGCAGTGACTTCCGGGTCCTCGAGGGTCAGCCCCAGCATTTT | NA | TRBV10-2 | NA | TRBJ1-5
CASSPLGGPDTQYF | TGTGCCAGCTCACCACTTGGTGGGCCAGATACGCAGTATTTT | NA | TRBV18 | NA | TRBJ2-3
CASSLAVRTSGLGDQETQYF | TGCGCCAGCAGCTTGGCTGTTCGGACTAGCGGTCTCGGGGACCAAGAGACCCAGTACTTC | NA | TRBV5-1 | TRBD2 | TRBJ2-5
CASSARLSAQYF | TGTGCCAGCAGTGCCAGGTTATCGGCGCAGTATTTT | NA | TRBV28 | NA | TRBJ2-3
CASSQDAGGGNGYTF | TGCGCCAGCAGCCAAGATGCGGGAGGGGGCAATGGCTACACCTTC | NA | TRBV4-1 | TRBD1 | TRBJ1-2
CATSRERPRIYGYTF | TGTGCCACCAGCAGAGAACGCCCCAGGATCTATGGCTACACCTTC | NA | TRBV15 | NA | TRBJ1-2
CASSPGSSTDTQYF | TGTGCCAGCTCACCGGGGTCTAGCACAGATACGCAGTATTTT | once | TRBV18 | NA | TRBJ2-3
CASSPSLPGSGREQFF | TGCGCCAGCAGCCCGTCGCTCCCCGGTTCTGGTAGAGAGCAGTTCTTC | NA | TRBV5-1 | NA | TRBJ2-1
CASSSWDRAYEQYF | TGTGCCAGCAGCAGCTGGGACAGGGCCTACGAGCAGTACTTC | NA | TRBV5-6 | TRBD1 | TRBJ2-7
CASSSGSGNTEAFF | TGTGCCAGCAGTTCCGGTTCTGGGAACACTGAAGCTTTCTTT | NA | TRBV28 | NA | TRBJ1-1
CASSLDRRAGGGYGYTF | TGTGCCAGCAGCTTAGACCGACGGGCAGGGGGCGGCTATGGCTACACCTTC | NA | TRBV7-2 | TRBD1 | TRBJ1-2
CAWRFRGRGSEAFF | TGTGCCTGGAGATTCCGGGGGCGAGGATCTGAAGCTTTCTTT | once | TRBV30 | NA | TRBJ1-1
CASKGTETSGRFVIYEQYF | TGTGCCAGCAAGGGGACCGAGACTAGCGGGAGGTTTGTTATCTACGAGCAGTACTTC | once | TRBV2 | TRBD2 | TRBJ2-7
CASSEGQGLAYEQYF | TGTGCCAGCAGTGAGGGACAGGGCCTTGCCTACGAGCAGTACTTC | NA | TRBV2 | TRBD1 | TRBJ2-7
CASSLRGPPGTQYF | TGTGCCAGCAGCTTGAGGGGACCGCCTGGGACCCAGTACTTC | NA | TRBV5-8 | NA | TRBJ2-5